The 29 T cell receptor beta chains below come from one sample, sequenced in a study of blood T cell repertoires in COVID-19. TCRdb's copy holds only in-frame clones and misses some; the assay was immunoSEQ multiplex PCR. This repertoire shows some 150,000 clones, 84% found once; its top ten account for 14%. The material sequenced was peripheral blood. All receptors derive from a woman between 65 and 79 years old with COVID-19, enrolled during active disease.

This rearrangement joins TRBV25-1 to TRBJ2-6; TRBD1 agrees at 10 bases. CDR1 and CDR2 (germline): MGHDK, SYGVNS. V lost 6 bases and J lost 1; bases outside the gene matches: 6. The CDR3 is 17 residues long. In DNA, the CDR3 is TGTGCCAGCAGCACCGGGACAGGGGTGTCTGGGGCCAACGTCCTGACTTTC. This translates into CASSTGTGVSGANVLTF.

This clone was seen just once. This chain uses TRBV15 with TRBJ1-3; 8 nucleotides match TRBD1. Trimming took 0 bases from V and 3 from J; bases not matched to a gene: 13. The CDR3 is made up of 19 amino acids. CDR1 and CDR2 from the germline V gene are LNHNV and YYDKDF (reference sequence). CDR3 DNA: TGTGCCACCAGCAGAGACCGTGGCGTTTCAGGGGGCGGTGGAAACACCATATATTTT. Protein: CATSRDRGVSGGGGNTIYF.

This clone was detected once. V gene TRBV29-1 combines with J gene TRBJ1-2; possible D gene TRBD1, 5 bases. CDR3 size: 12 residues. Trimming took 5 bases from V and 1 from J, leaving 8 bases between them. The germline gives CDR1 SQVTM, CDR2 ANQGSEA. The chain's CDR3 is CSVLRDNYGYTF. CDR3 sequence (DNA): TGCAGCGTTCTCAGGGATAACTATGGCTACACCTTC.

The gene calls are TRBV30 and TRBJ1-5; perhaps TRBD1 as D (6 bases). In germline, CDR1 is GTSNPN, CDR2 SVGIG (reference sequence). The ends were cut back, 0 bases at V and 5 bases at J, with 14 bases in the middle. The CDR3 is 15 residues long. The DNA of the CDR3 is TGTGCCTGGAGTGTATCAGGGGTTCACTATCAGCCCCAGCATTTT. Residues: CAWSVSGVHYQPQHF.

This clone was observed a handful of times. V gene TRBV30 combines with J gene TRBJ1-2; D is uncertain. Trimming cost V 2 bases and J 8 bases, with 12 bases left between them. This CDR3 has 12 amino acids. CDR1 and CDR2 (germline): GTSNPN, SVGIG (reference sequence). The DNA for the CDR3 is TGTGCCTGGAGTCCATTTGTAGAGGGCTACACCTTC. Translating gives CAWSPFVEGYTF.

The V gene is TRBV2, the J gene TRBJ2-7, with D possibly matching TRBD2 (6 bases). The V gene's germline CDR1 is SNHLY and CDR2 FYNNEI. The CDR3 is made up of 14 amino acids. V shed 7 bases and J shed 2 bases, with 15 bases lying between them. CDR3 DNA sequence: TGTGCCAGCACCCTAGCGAGGGGAGCCTACGAGCAGTACGTC. Its protein product is CASTLARGAYEQYV.

The chain carries TRBV6-5 and TRBJ1-5, with TRBD1 matching over 7 bases. The CDR3 length is 14 residues. The V segment lost 6 bases and the J segment 3 bases; nucleotides outside the gene matches: 5. The germline V gene encodes CDR1 MNHEY and CDR2 SVGAGI. CDR3 residues: CASRTGFSNQPQHF. In nucleotides, the CDR3 is TGTGCCAGCAGGACAGGGTTCTCCAATCAGCCCCAGCATTTT.

The CDR3 bases are TGTGCCAGCAGCCAAGGGACAGGGTACGAGCAGTACGTC. It is translated as CASSQGTGYEQYV. The rearrangement joins TRBV14 to TRBJ2-7; 8 nucleotides agree with TRBD1. The germline V gene has CDR1 SGHDN and CDR2 FVKESK. CDR3 size: 13 residues. V trimming: 1 base; J trimming: 4 bases; junction bases outside the gene matches: 0.

Comment on this clone: This sample also contains other DNA sequences that code for the same CDR3. The gene calls are TRBV12-3 or TRBV12-4 and TRBJ1-5, with D unclear. The CDR3 is 12 amino acids. With 3 bases removed from V and 7 bases from J, the gap between germline ends came to 7 bases. Written as DNA, the CDR3 is TGTGCCAGCAGTTTTGGCGGACAGCCCCAGCATTTT. Its translation is CASSFGGQPQHF.

V is TRBV5-1 and J is TRBJ2-2, with 8 positions matching TRBD2. The germline gives CDR1 SGHRS, CDR2 YFSETQ. This CDR3 is built from 16 residues. V shed 0 bases and J 3 bases; nucleotides not matched to a gene: 4. Written as DNA, the CDR3 is TGCGCCAGCAGCTTGGTAGCGGGAACGGACACCGGGGAGCTGTTTTTT. Translating gives CASSLVAGTDTGELFF.

This clone occurred once. V gene TRBV25-1 combines with J gene TRBJ1-1; 7 bases are shared with TRBD1. The CDR3 has 14 amino acids. CDR1 and CDR2 (germline): MGHDK, SYGVNS. Losses at the gene ends were 6 bases for V and 2 bases for J; bases not matched to a gene: 6. The CDR3 reads CASRRQGSNTEAFF. CDR3 nucleotides: TGTGCCAGCAGAAGACAGGGAAGTAACACTGAAGCTTTCTTT. The full variable domain, with the rest looked up from reference TRBV25-1 and TRBJ1-1, is EADIYQTPRYLVIGTGKKITLECSQTMGHDKMYWYQQDPGMELHLIHYSYGVNSTEKGDLSSESTVSRIRTEHFPLTLESARPSHTSQYLCASRRQGSNTEAFFGQGTRLTVV.

This chain joins TRBV7-2 and TRBJ1-4; D is uncertain. V was cut by 2 bases and J by 5 bases, with 9 bases left in between. The V gene's germline CDR1 is SGHTA and CDR2 FQGNSA. The CDR3 runs 14 residues. CDR3 DNA: TGTGCCAGCAGCTTAAACAGTGTGAATGAAAAACTGTTTTTT. Its protein is CASSLNSVNEKLFF.

CDR3 in amino acids: CASRQTGGGGTQYF. Written as DNA, the CDR3 is TGTGCCAGCAGACAGACAGGGGGCGGCGGGACCCAGTACTTC. The chain links TRBV7-2 to TRBJ2-5; 10 nucleotides match TRBD1. The J segment lost 7 bases and the V segment lost 6 bases, leaving 8 bases of the junction unmatched. Germline CDR1 and CDR2: SGHTA and FQGNSA. The CDR3 covers 14 residues.

This clone was counted once. This CDR3 reads CASSLRSPRTSGYNEQFF. The CDR3 region has the DNA TGTGCCAGCAGCTTAAGATCTCCCCGGACTAGCGGATACAATGAGCAGTTCTTC. V usage is TRBV7-2 and J usage is TRBJ2-1; 10 positions match TRBD2. This CDR3 comprises 18 residues. The germline gives CDR1 SGHTA, CDR2 FQGNSA. Trimming took 2 bases from V and 4 from J; bases not matched to a gene: 11.

This chain connects TRBV12-3 or TRBV12-4 to TRBJ1-1; D unresolved. The CDR3 runs to 13 residues. Trimming shortened V by 5 bases and J by 1 base, and 8 bases separated the two germline ends. In nucleotides, the CDR3 is TGTGCCAGCAGTCCCGAGAGGAACACTGAAGCTTTCTTT. It yields the protein CASSPERNTEAFF.

This clone came up once. The chain joins TRBV5-1 to TRBJ2-3; 7 bases map to TRBD1. CDR1 and CDR2 (germline): SGHRS, YFSETQ. V lost 0 bases, J lost 2 bases, and 3 bases stayed unmatched. CDR3 length: 15 amino acids. CDR3: CASSLEGALTDTQYF. The DNA for the CDR3 is TGCGCCAGCAGCTTGGAGGGGGCTCTCACAGATACGCAGTATTTT. Full variable domain (remainder filled in from reference TRBV5-1 and TRBJ2-3): KAGVTQTPRYLIKTRGQQVTLSCSPISGHRSVSWYQQTPGQGLQFLFEYFSETQRNKGNFPGRFSGRQFSNSRSEMNVSTLELGDSALYLCASSLEGALTDTQYFGPGTRLTVL.

The chain couples TRBV29-1 to TRBJ1-2; a weak D match, TRBD1 (5 bases). CDR3 length: 15 amino acids. Germline CDR1 reads SQVTM; CDR2 reads ANQGSEA. The V end was cut by 2 bases, the J end by 8 bases, with 21 bases between. CDR3 protein: CSVELSTPGGGGYTF. CDR3 nucleotides: TGCAGCGTTGAACTCTCCACACCGGGGGGTGGGGGCTACACCTTC.

This rearrangement joins TRBV28 to TRBJ1-1, with 10 bases that match TRBD1. CDR3 length equals 15 residues. The junction had 16 bases not matched to a gene; V was cut back by 7 bases and J by 11 bases. Looked up from germline, CDR1 is MDHEN and CDR2 is SYDVKM. CDR3 sequence reads: CASTAQTGGARLAFF. The CDR3 bases are TGTGCCAGCACCGCCCAGACAGGGGGCGCGAGGTTGGCTTTCTTT.

V gene TRBV5-3 combines with J gene TRBJ2-6, with D maybe TRBD2 (5 bases). TRBV5-3 falls under the ORF class, with uncertain function. The length of the CDR3 is 18 residues. Trimming took off 2 bases at V and 0 bases at J, with 15 bases between the two ends. CDR3 in amino acids: CARSFAGILSSGANVLTF. Here the CDR3 DNA reads TGTGCCAGAAGCTTCGCCGGGATTCTAAGCTCTGGGGCCAACGTCCTGACTTTC.

The gene calls are TRBV24-1 and TRBJ2-7; D remains ambiguous. The CDR3 is 16 amino acids. V dropped 6 bases and J dropped 2 bases, with 19 bases sitting between them. Germline lookup yields CDR1 KGHDR and CDR2 SFDVKD. The CDR3 region is CATSPETRRPPYEQYF. In DNA form, the CDR3 reads TGTGCCACCAGTCCAGAAACCAGGCGTCCACCCTACGAGCAGTACTTC.

This chain links TRBV7-3 with TRBJ1-3; 8 bases fit TRBD1. Germline CDR1 and CDR2: SGHTA and FQGTGA. The CDR3 is 15 residues long. The ends lost 6 bases at V and 0 bases at J; junction bases unmatched: 4. CDR3 region: CASSQTGGSGNTIYF. The CDR3 DNA sequence: TGTGCCAGCAGTCAAACAGGGGGCTCTGGAAACACCATATATTTT.

The CDR3 nucleotides read TGTGCCTGGAGTGTATCGGCGGACACTGAAGCTTTCTTT. This encodes CAWSVSADTEAFF. This sequence joins TRBV30 and TRBJ1-1; no firm D call. CDR1 is GTSNPN, CDR2 SVGIG, per germline (reference sequence). This CDR3 region has 13 residues. The V and J ends lost 0 bases and 3 bases respectively, with 8 bases between them.

The rearrangement links TRBV15 to TRBJ1-3; 10 nucleotides line up with TRBD1. Germline trimming cut 3 bases from V and 0 bases from J; bases unmatched to any gene: 14. Germline values: CDR1 LNHNV, CDR2 YYDKDF (reference sequence). There are 20 residues in the CDR3. The CDR3 bases are TGTGCCACCAGCAGCCCCCGGGACAGGGGCCCCGAGGGCTCTGGAAACACCATATATTTT. As protein: CATSSPRDRGPEGSGNTIYF.

V gene TRBV10-3 combines with J gene TRBJ2-1, with D possibly being TRBD1 (5 bases). The germline CDR1 and CDR2 sequences are ENHRY and SYGVKD. The CDR3 totals 14 residues. Deletions cut 6 bases from V and 2 bases from J, with 11 bases between. The CDR3, as DNA: TGTGCCATCAGCGACAGCTCGACCTACAATGAGCAGTTCTTC. Residues: CAISDSSTYNEQFF.

J is TRBJ1-2 and V is TRBV9, with 9 bases aligning to TRBD1. Trimming took 0 bases from V and 8 from J; bases not matched to a gene: 2. Germline-derived CDR1 and CDR2 are SGDLS and YYNGEE. The CDR3 has 13 residues. CDR3 loop: CASSVEQGAGYTF. In nucleotides, the CDR3 is TGTGCCAGCAGCGTAGAACAGGGGGCCGGCTACACCTTC.

The rearrangement uses TRBV28 and TRBJ1-1; D is possibly TRBD1 (5 bases). The CDR3 runs 13 residues. V gave up 6 bases and J gave up 6 bases, with 14 bases separating them. The V gene's germline CDR1 is MDHEN and CDR2 SYDVKM. DNA of the CDR3: TGTGCCAGCAGGGTCGGGGGAAGGGCTGAAGCTTTCTTT. As protein: CASRVGGRAEAFF. The whole variable domain, remainder taken from reference TRBV28 and TRBJ1-1, is DVKVTQSSRYLVKRTGEKVFLECVQDMDHENMFWYRQDPGLGLRLIYFSYDVKMKEKGDIPEGYSVSREKKERFSLILESASTNQTSMYLCASRVGGRAEAFFGQGTRLTVV.

The chain couples TRBV28 to TRBJ2-1, with 9 bases aligning to TRBD2. V trimming: 5 bases; J trimming: 2 bases; junction bases outside the gene matches: 13. CDR3 size: 18 residues. Germline V gives CDR1 MDHEN, CDR2 SYDVKM. The CDR3: CASSPSHRSGGTYNEQFF. CDR3 DNA: TGTGCCAGCAGTCCTTCACACCGGAGCGGGGGGACCTACAATGAGCAGTTCTTC.

This clone was detected once. The CDR3 sequence is CASRYTGHQAFF. For the CDR3, the DNA is TGTGCCAGCAGATATACAGGGCACCAAGCTTTCTTT. The V gene is TRBV7-2, the J gene TRBJ1-1; D might be TRBD1 (6 bases). This CDR3 contains 12 residues. Germline lookup yields CDR1 SGHTA and CDR2 FQGNSA. Trimming stripped 6 bases from V and 9 bases from J, with 14 bases between.

The chain couples TRBV30 to TRBJ1-3, with 8 nucleotides matching TRBD1. The CDR3 totals 18 residues. Germline-derived CDR1 and CDR2 are GTSNPN and SVGIG (reference sequence). The V gene end was trimmed by 0 bases and the J gene end by 2 bases; junction bases not matched to a gene: 12. The CDR3 DNA sequence: TGTGCCTGGAGTGTATTTGTGGGACAGGCCTCTGCTGGAAACACCATATATTTT. This sequence encodes CAWSVFVGQASAGNTIYF.